Only a few counts were recorded for the clone carrying this T cell receptor (beta chain). The target antigen is unknown. The V gene lost 3 bases and the J gene lost 10 bases, with 15 bases spanning the gap. The CDR3 covers 14 residues. Germline V CDR1 and CDR2: MDHEN, SYDVKM. The data stem from a study of cytomegalovirus exposure and HLA in healthy donors. This PCR relied on a set of 60 Vbeta primers and 13 Jbeta primers. TCRdb's copy holds only in-frame clones and misses some; the assay was immunoSEQ multiplex PCR. The sample consists of over 95,000 clones, about 61% of them appearing once. General study points: Cytomegalovirus association was listed for 150 or so TCR beta chains.

V is TRBV28 and J is TRBJ1-4, with D hard to call. The sequenced sample consisted of PBMCs. The receptor's source is a man between 18 and 29 years old in good health and CMV-seropositive. CDR3 in amino acids: CASSFRGSGGKLFF. The DNA of the CDR3 is TGTGCCAGCAGTTTTCGGGGAAGTGGCGGAAAACTGTTTTTT.